These 3 T cell receptor beta chains came from one sample sequenced in a study of blood T cell repertoires in COVID-19. The table came from immunoSEQ multiplex PCR; TCRdb's copy has only in-frame clones and leaves some out. The repertoire holds a few hundred thousand clones, with roughly 87% as singletons. The material sequenced was PBMCs or T cells enriched from blood (not recorded which). The receptors were sampled from a woman in her thirties who had recovered from COVID-19.

J is TRBJ1-5 and V is TRBV7-9, with 8 bases aligning to TRBD1. The CDR3 contains 18 residues. Germline CDR1 reads SEHNR; CDR2 reads FQNEAQ (reference sequence). J lost 1 base, V lost 5 bases, and 13 bases had no gene match. CDR3 nucleotide sequence: TGTGCCAGCAGCGTGGGGAAGGACAGGGAATGGAGCAATCAGCCCCAGCATTTT. Translating gives CASSVGKDREWSNQPQHF.

The chain recombines TRBV6-1 with TRBJ2-5, with TRBD2 matching over 9 bases. Germline loops: CDR1 MNHNS, CDR2 SASEGT. The trim removed 2 bases at V and 2 bases at J, leaving 6 bases unmatched. The CDR3 loop spans 16 amino acids. The CDR3 loop is CASSEWVAGVQETQYF. Written as DNA, the CDR3 is TGTGCCAGCAGTGAATGGGTAGCGGGGGTACAAGAGACCCAGTACTTC.

V is TRBV6-2 or TRBV6-3 and J is TRBJ1-1, with D unresolved. Germline loops: CDR1 MNHEY, CDR2 SVGEGT. The length of the CDR3 is 11 residues. Trimming stripped 4 bases from V and 4 bases from J, with 4 bases between. The CDR3 loop is CASSSFTEAFF. CDR3 nucleotides: TGTGCCAGCAGTTCATTCACTGAAGCTTTCTTT.